The 27 T cell receptor beta chains reported below all come from one sample, sequenced in a study of blood T cell repertoires in COVID-19. Libraries were prepared by immunoSEQ multiplex PCR; TCRdb keeps only in-frame clonotypes and omits some of them. The sample holds 95,000 to 150,000 clones, more than 70% seen once. Sequenced: peripheral blood. The receptors come from a human donor in a cohort sampled during active COVID-19.

The rearrangement links TRBV4-2 to TRBJ1-3, with 9 bases aligning to TRBD1. CDR3 length: 17 amino acids. Trimming took 0 bases from V and 4 from J; bases not matched to a gene: 7. Germline V CDR1 and CDR2: LGHNA, YNFKEQ. CDR3 DNA sequence: TGTGCCAGCAGCCAAGAAGTCGACAGGGGGAAGGGAAACACCATATATTTT. Its protein is CASSQEVDRGKGNTIYF.

The J gene is TRBJ1-2, the V gene TRBV6-5; TRBD1 might be the D (6 bases). This CDR3 spans 15 amino acids. The germline V and J ends were trimmed by 2 bases and 3 bases, with 13 bases remaining between them. Germline lookup yields CDR1 MNHEY and CDR2 SVGAGI. In DNA form, the CDR3 reads TGTGCCAGCAGTTACGGCAAACAGGGTCACTATGGCTACACCTTC. It specifies CASSYGKQGHYGYTF.

The chain has TRBV2 and TRBJ2-7; a weak D match, TRBD2 (7 bases). Trimming pared 7 bases from V and 3 bases from J, leaving 16 bases between. This CDR3 contains 14 residues. Germline V gene lookup returns CDR1 SNHLY and CDR2 FYNNEI. The CDR3 loop is CASTEGGSIYEQYF. CDR3 in DNA: TGTGCCAGCACCGAGGGGGGGAGCATCTACGAGCAGTACTTC. The full variable domain, completed using reference TRBV2 and TRBJ2-7, is EPEVTQTPSHQVTQMGQEVILRCVPISNHLYFYWYRQILGQKVEFLVSFYNNEISEKSEIFDDQFSVERPDGSNFTLKIRSTKLEDSAMYFCASTEGGSIYEQYFGPGTRLTVT.

This chain uses TRBV9 with TRBJ2-4; D may be TRBD2 (5 bases). V lost 4 bases to trimming and J lost 0 bases, with 14 bases between them. Per germline, CDR1 SGDLS and CDR2 YYNGEE. The length of the CDR3 is 16 residues. The CDR3 nucleotides read TGTGCCAGCAGCTCCCGACCGGGAACAGCCAAAAACATTCAGTACTTC. Translation gives CASSSRPGTAKNIQYF.

The CDR3 DNA is TGTGCCAGCAGCCAAGGAGAAGACTCTGGAAACACCATATATTTT. Its translation: CASSQGEDSGNTIYF. The gene calls are TRBV3-1 (or the pseudogene TRBV3-2) and TRBJ1-3; D is uncertain. Germline loops: CDR1 LGHDT, CDR2 YNNKEL (reference sequence). The CDR3 contains 15 residues. Trimming took 1 base from V and 0 from J, leaving 7 bases between them.

The chain recombines TRBV25-1 with TRBJ2-3; possible D gene TRBD1, 6 bases. V dropped 1 base and J dropped 6 bases, with 11 bases sitting between them. CDR1 MGHDK and CDR2 SYGVNS come from the germline V gene. The CDR3 extends over 14 amino acids. CDR3 protein: CASSESRTVDTQYF. Here the CDR3 DNA reads TGTGCCAGCAGTGAATCACGGACAGTTGATACGCAGTATTTT.

Here the CDR3 DNA reads TGCGCCAGCAGCCAAGATGTCCAGGGACTAACCGGGGAGCTGTTTTTT. Protein: CASSQDVQGLTGELFF. The chain is built from TRBV4-1 and TRBJ2-2; 7 nucleotides match TRBD2. Germline V gene sequence: CDR1 MGHRA, CDR2 YSYEKL. V was clipped by 0 bases and J by 5 bases; unmatched bases: 6. This CDR3 comprises 16 residues.

This clone was counted a single time. CDR3 bases: TGTGCCAGCAGCTTGTCTTATTCCGACCAAGAGACCCAGTACTTC. This translates into CASSLSYSDQETQYF. The V gene is TRBV5-8, the J gene TRBJ2-5; D unclear. Trimming took 1 base from V and 0 from J, leaving 10 bases between them. CDR3 length equals 15 residues. Germline assignment: CDR1 SGHTS and CDR2 YDEGEE.

This chain joins TRBV28 and TRBJ2-1, with 7 bases matching TRBD2. The V segment lost 3 bases and the J segment 7 bases; nucleotides outside the gene matches: 9. CDR1 and CDR2 (germline): MDHEN, SYDVKM. This CDR3 region has 15 residues. The CDR3 DNA follows: TGTGCCAGCAGTTTCATGCGGGAGTATATGAATGAGCAGTTCTTC. It codes for CASSFMREYMNEQFF.

The V gene is TRBV7-6, the J gene TRBJ2-1; 10 nucleotides match TRBD2. The trim removed 6 bases at V and 10 bases at J, leaving 12 bases unmatched. Germline CDR1 reads SGHVS; CDR2 reads FNYEAQ. The CDR3 sequence is 15 residues long. The CDR3 region has the DNA TGTGCCAGCAGTTCAGAGAGCGGGGGGGCTCGGGAGCAGTTCTTC. Protein: CASSSESGGAREQFF.

This clone was seen a few times. The chain is built from TRBV10-3 and TRBJ2-7; D is unclear. This CDR3 spans 11 amino acids. With 10 bases removed from V and 3 bases from J, the gap between germline ends came to 10 bases. Germline lookup yields CDR1 ENHRY and CDR2 SYGVKD. The DNA of the CDR3 is TGTGCCACCATGGCCCTCTACGAGCAGTACTTC. Its protein is CATMALYEQYF.

The rearrangement joins TRBV18 to TRBJ1-2; 7 bases map to TRBD1. This CDR3 contains 14 residues. V lost 6 bases to trimming and J lost 6 bases; unmatched junction nucleotides: 10. CDR1 is KGHSH, CDR2 LQKENI, per germline. The CDR3: CASSPTGAVHGYTF. The DNA for the CDR3 is TGTGCCAGCTCCCCAACAGGGGCGGTACATGGCTACACCTTC.

This chain joins TRBV7-2 and TRBJ2-2, with a weak D call TRBD2 (5 bases). V gave up 2 bases and J gave up 3 bases, with 7 bases separating them. CDR1 and CDR2 from the germline V gene are SGHTA and FQGNSA. CDR3 size: 14 residues. Written as DNA, the CDR3 is TGTGCCAGCAGCTTATCGCGGGACACCGGGGAGCTGTTTTTT. Its protein product is CASSLSRDTGELFF.

V usage is TRBV2 and J usage is TRBJ2-5; perhaps TRBD1 as D (5 bases). The germline CDR1 and CDR2 sequences are SNHLY and FYNNEI. Trimming removed 7 bases at V and 1 base at J, with 10 bases between. The CDR3 runs 13 residues. For the CDR3, the DNA is TGTGCCAGCACCGTGGGGCTCCAAGAGACCCAGTACTTC. It encodes CASTVGLQETQYF.

This chain connects TRBV5-6 to TRBJ1-5; possible D gene TRBD1, 6 bases. In germline, CDR1 is SGHDT, CDR2 YYEEEE. The CDR3 covers 17 residues. Trimming took 3 bases from V and 1 from J, leaving 17 bases between them. The CDR3 spells CASSSGPTGISNQPQHF. The CDR3 DNA is TGTGCCAGCAGCTCGGGGCCGACAGGAATAAGCAATCAGCCCCAGCATTTT.

The chain employs TRBV5-1 and TRBJ1-3; TRBD1 agrees at 8 bases. The CDR3 totals 15 residues. Germline V gene sequence: CDR1 SGHRS, CDR2 YFSETQ. J gave up 3 bases and V 0 bases, and 2 bases lay outside the gene matches. The chain's CDR3 is CASSLDRGFGNTIYF. The CDR3 DNA reads as TGCGCCAGCAGCTTGGACAGGGGGTTTGGAAACACCATATATTTT.

The chain couples TRBV15 to TRBJ2-6, with D possibly being TRBD2 (6 bases). The CDR3 consists of 15 residues. The V end was cut by 9 bases, the J end by 0 bases, with 12 bases between. From germline, CDR1 is LNHNV and CDR2 YYDKDF (reference sequence). In DNA, the CDR3 is TGTGCCACGGGTACGGGACTCTCTGGGGCCAACGTCCTGACTTTC. Its protein is CATGTGLSGANVLTF.

A few counts support this clone. The chain combines TRBV11-2 with TRBJ1-3; possible D gene TRBD1, 5 bases. Germline V gene sequence: CDR1 SGHAT, CDR2 FQNNGV. V lost 7 bases to trimming and J lost 2 bases, with 18 bases between them. The CDR3 runs 16 residues. CDR3 region: CASTHSAGRTGNTIYF. The DNA of the CDR3 is TGTGCCAGCACCCACAGTGCGGGGCGAACTGGAAACACCATATATTTT.

This chain joins TRBV4-1 and TRBJ1-2; 10 bases are shared with TRBD1. Germline V gene sequence: CDR1 MGHRA, CDR2 YSYEKL. V lost 4 bases and J lost 0; bases outside the gene matches: 2. The CDR3 contains 15 residues. For the CDR3, the DNA is TGCGCCAGCAGCCCCGACAGGGGGCCTAACTATGGCTACACCTTC. Translated: CASSPDRGPNYGYTF.

This clone occurred a few times. The V and J genes are TRBV4-1 and TRBJ2-1, with a tentative D call TRBD2 (7 bases). CDR1 is MGHRA, CDR2 YSYEKL, per germline. The CDR3 extends over 15 amino acids. V gave up 4 bases and J gave up 7 bases, with 17 bases separating them. CDR3 DNA: TGCGCCAGCAGCCTCACTTGGGGGGGCCTGAATGAGCAGTTCTTC. Amino acid sequence: CASSLTWGGLNEQFF.

The rearrangement uses TRBV3-1 (or the pseudogene TRBV3-2) and TRBJ2-7; TRBD2 agrees at 12 bases. The germline V gene has CDR1 LGHDT and CDR2 YNNKEL (reference sequence). V dropped 1 base and J dropped 1; count of bases not matched to a gene: 2. The CDR3 sequence is 16 residues long. As DNA, the CDR3 is TGTGCCAGCAGCCAAGGACTAGCGGGAGTTTCCTACGAGCAGTACTTC. It yields the protein CASSQGLAGVSYEQYF.

The J gene is TRBJ2-7, the V gene TRBV5-1; D is possibly TRBD1 (5 bases). The germline V gene encodes CDR1 SGHRS and CDR2 YFSETQ. The CDR3 contains 14 residues. V was clipped by 3 bases and J by 5 bases, with 15 bases between them. In nucleotides, the CDR3 is TGCGCCAGCAGCTCGGACACCTTAGGGAACGAGCAGTACTTC. Translating it yields CASSSDTLGNEQYF.

V is TRBV7-2 and J is TRBJ2-3, with 9 bases aligning to TRBD2. Germline loops: CDR1 SGHTA, CDR2 FQGNSA. The CDR3 has 16 residues. V shed 1 base and J 3 bases; nucleotides not matched to a gene: 5. The CDR3 nucleotides read TGTGCCAGCAGCTTAGGGGGTAGCGGGAGAACAGATACGCAGTATTTT. It translates to CASSLGGSGRTDTQYF.

This CDR3 reads CASSSPGQKLYRADTQYF. CDR3 coding DNA: TGTGCCAGCAGCTCCCCGGGACAAAAACTATATAGGGCAGATACGCAGTATTTT. The chain employs TRBV7-9 and TRBJ2-3; TRBD1 is a possible D gene (6 bases). Germline V gene lookup returns CDR1 SEHNR and CDR2 FQNEAQ (reference sequence). Trimming removed 4 bases at V and 4 bases at J, with 24 bases between. The CDR3 totals 18 residues. Filled out from reference TRBV7-9 and TRBJ2-3, the complete variable domain reads DTGVSQNPRHKITKRGQNVTFRCDPISEHNRLYWYRQTLGQGPEFLTYFQNEAQLEKSRLLSDRFSAERPKGSFSTLEIQRTEQGDSAMYLCASSSPGQKLYRADTQYFGPGTRLTVL.

The DNA for the CDR3 is TGTGCCAGCAGCCTTAGCGGACAGGCCCAAGAGACCCAGTACTTC. Its translation: CASSLSGQAQETQYF. The V call is TRBV28, the J call TRBJ2-5, with D maybe TRBD1 (7 bases). Germline V gives CDR1 MDHEN, CDR2 SYDVKM. V lost 6 bases and J lost 1, with 15 bases in between. This CDR3 is built from 15 residues. The full variable domain, its missing parts supplied by reference TRBV28 and TRBJ2-5, is DVKVTQSSRYLVKRTGEKVFLECVQDMDHENMFWYRQDPGLGLRLIYFSYDVKMKEKGDIPEGYSVSREKKERFSLILESASTNQTSMYLCASSLSGQAQETQYFGPGTRLLVL.

The chain recombines TRBV12-3 or TRBV12-4 with TRBJ2-5; D not certain. V lost 7 bases and J lost 4, with 7 bases in between. This CDR3 contains 11 residues. CDR3 sequence (DNA): TGTGCCAGCACCCGAGGAGAGACCCAGTACTTC. Residues: CASTRGETQYF.

V is TRBV12-3 or TRBV12-4 and J is TRBJ1-1; D not certain. The CDR3 extends over 13 amino acids. V was cut by 6 bases and J by 6 bases, with 14 bases left in between. The chain's CDR3 is CASSYQAGSEAFF. As DNA, the CDR3 is TGTGCCAGCAGCTACCAGGCGGGGTCTGAAGCTTTCTTT.